This T cell receptor (beta chain) was identified in a study of T cell responses to AZD1222 COVID-19 vaccine. Study summary: Timing groups of about 4 and about 12 weeks for second doses were pooled.

Using immunoSEQ multiplex PCR, the repertoire was profiled, and TCRdb retains in-frame clones only, with some absent. The data contain about 44,000 clones, nearly 85% of them seen just once; the ten biggest clones take up about 51%. The CDR3 is 15 residues long. Germline values: CDR1 GTSNPN, CDR2 SVGIG (reference sequence). The germline V and J ends were trimmed by 1 base and 0 bases, with 10 bases remaining between them. A word on this clone: The antigen remains unidentified.

General study points: The donor group comprised mostly white British people and more females; the analysis possibly underestimated clonal diversity.

The sample was peripheral blood, taken on day 0 of AZD1222 vaccination. The genes are TRBV30 and TRBJ1-3; D call uncertain. The clonotype was recovered from an adult in good health. CDR3 residues: CAWSGTRSSGNTIYF. The DNA of the CDR3 is TGTGCCTGGAGTGGGACTCGAAGCTCTGGAAACACCATATATTTT.